This TCR beta chain was identified in a study of cytomegalovirus exposure and HLA in healthy donors. General observations from the study: With DRB1 most and HLA-C fewest, TCR association rates differed between HLA loci in a later analysis. In a later analysis, common viral pathogens appeared linked to several of the most significant clusters. Among donors in an Asian-associated ancestry cluster, a later analysis reportedly found fewer N-insertions than the roughly 610-donor mean. Prior analysis indicated that the majority of TCR beta V segments exhibited productivity approximately 87% or approximately 30% of the time.

PCR primers comprised 60 Vbeta and 13 Jbeta primers. Only in-frame clones appear in the TCRdb table, and some are missing; sequencing was by immunoSEQ multiplex PCR. The table records 150,000 to 200,000 clones, roughly 80% of them present only once. J was trimmed by 8 bases and V by 6 bases; bases with no gene match: 11. The CDR3 extends over 16 amino acids. The germline CDR1 and CDR2 sequences are LNHDA and SQIVND (reference sequence). Comment on this clone: The antigen is unknown.

The chain joins TRBV19 to TRBJ1-4, with 11 nucleotides matching TRBD1. The TCR originated in a young woman in good health and CMV-seronegative. Sample: PBMCs. The CDR3 here is CASRRALGQGEEKLFF. The CDR3 DNA reads as TGTGCCAGTAGGAGAGCTTTGGGACAGGGGGAAGAAAAACTGTTTTTT.